This T cell receptor beta chain was captured by sequencing in a study of T-cell memory formation after mild COVID-19 (dated by TCRdb to about 2021). Broadly, across the study: Most TCR sequence clusters were specific to one of the two donors. Longitudinal TCRalpha and TCRbeta repertoire sequencing tracked T-cell clones expanding and contracting after mild COVID-19 in a couple of donors. Two young, previously healthy adult volunteers made up the cohort, one male and one female.

Data came from an Illumina NovaSeq 6000. cDNA libraries for TCRalpha and TCRbeta were prepared by 5'RACE using constant-segment primers, with sample barcodes and unique molecular identifiers added. RNA was extracted from every sample with Trizol reagent. Library amplification was performed in two PCR steps, and a second sample barcode and Illumina TruSeq adapters were introduced in the second step. Sequencing of libraries was performed on an Illumina NovaSeq with 2 x 150 bp paired-end reads. In the authors' own workflow: With migec v1.2.7, reads were demultiplexed and then collapsed into UMI-guided consensus sequences. Using mixcr v2.1.11, UMI consensuses were aligned to TRA and TRB V and J templates and then assembled into clonotypes. Clonotypes were classified as expanded or contracted when called significant by both edgeR and NoisET, with noise models trained on biological replicates. edgeR calls used a false discovery rate-adjusted p below 0.01 and a log2 fold-change threshold of 1. PCA with hierarchical clustering of max-normalized trajectories of the 1000 most abundant clonotypes was used as exploratory dynamics analysis. Each responding clone was given a CD4 or CD8 phenotype based on the CD4+ and CD8+ repertoires, which had been sequenced separately. Clones were called with MiXCR by TCRdb after fastp trimmed the public reads at Q25, and only in-frame beta chains were retained. Identical CDR3 proteins give one entry, which carries the most common genes and DNA. The V and J calls shown here were made by TCRdb, not taken from the authors' results. Counted in this sample were hundreds of thousands of distinct CDR3 sequences; 20% to 25% of them appeared once. The ten largest clones take up 7% to 9% of the sample.

Ficoll-Paque density gradient centrifugation was used to isolate PBMCs. What the work shows at the level of the full study, not this receptor alone: Contracting CD4+ clones were located mainly in the CM and EM memory subsets, whereas CD8+ clones were found to be enriched in EMRA. Some responding clones were detected in pre-infection memory, which suggested that pre-existing cross-reactive memory T cells had joined the SARS-CoV-2 response. Whether the second-wave clones peaking on day 37 were SARS-CoV-2 specific was not confirmed. The study included only a couple of mild cases, and larger cohorts that include severe cases with pre-infection samples were judged to be necessary. Clones that contracted from day 15 to 85 showed balanced CD4/CD8 phenotypes, whereas a second wave of clones that expanded from day 15 to 37 leaned towards CD4+.

This clonotype was counted a few times. Which antigen it targets is not known. No base quality values were provided; no much bigger clone lies one nucleotide off. V has 2 bases trimmed and J has 2 bases trimmed; junction bases matching no gene number 11. Taken from cysteine to phenylalanine, the CDR3 has 18 residues. Of the read, only the CDR3 DNA is kept; its 54 bases are in frame from base 1. CDR1 and CDR2 were assigned from the germline V gene as KGHDR and SFDVKD. This chain joins TRBV24-1 to TRBJ2-3, and TRBD2 matches 8 of the central bases. Sequenced: PBMCs or a T cell subset sorted from them (not recorded which). This receptor was taken from an adult woman who had mild COVID-19 (a few samples of this study predate the infection). The sample titles of this study are shuffled in the database, so cell type and time point are left out; the donor was told from shared clones. The sequenced DNA: TGTGCCACCAGTGATTCAAAGGAGACTAGCGCCTACACAGATACGCAGTATTTT. It encodes CATSDSKETSAYTDTQYF.